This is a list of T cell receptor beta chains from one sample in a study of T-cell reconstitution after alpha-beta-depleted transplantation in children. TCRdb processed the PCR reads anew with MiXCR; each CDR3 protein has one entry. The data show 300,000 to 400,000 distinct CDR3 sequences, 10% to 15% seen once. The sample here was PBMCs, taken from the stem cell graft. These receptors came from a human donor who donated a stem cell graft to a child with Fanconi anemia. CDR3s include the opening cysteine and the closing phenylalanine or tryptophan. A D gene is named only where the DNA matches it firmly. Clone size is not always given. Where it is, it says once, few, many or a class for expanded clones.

CDR3 protein: CASSSYARTGGNTIYF; CDR3 DNA: TGTGCCAGCAGTTCATACGCACGGACAGGAGGAAACACCATATATTTT; clone size: -; V gene: TRBV12-3/TRBV12-4; D gene: TRBD1; J gene: TRBJ1-3
CDR3 protein: CASSLSGQPSNQPQHF; CDR3 DNA: TGTGCCAGCAGTTTGAGTGGACAGCCCTCGAATCAGCCCCAGCATTTT; clone size: -; V gene: TRBV12-3/TRBV12-4; D gene: -; J gene: TRBJ1-5
CDR3 protein: CAISESSGGAIESYYNEQFF; CDR3 DNA: TGTGCCATCAGTGAGTCTAGCGGGGGGGCTATCGAATCCTACTACAATGAGCAGTTCTTC; clone size: few; V gene: TRBV10-3; D gene: TRBD2; J gene: TRBJ2-1
CDR3 protein: CASSIRRTSGESDTQYF; CDR3 DNA: TGTGCCAGCAGCATAAGAAGGACTAGCGGGGAGTCAGATACGCAGTATTTT; clone size: -; V gene: TRBV5-5; D gene: TRBD2; J gene: TRBJ2-3
CDR3 protein: CASSLRGYEQFF; CDR3 DNA: TGTGCCAGCAGTTTAAGGGGTTATGAGCAGTTCTTC; clone size: many; V gene: TRBV12-3/TRBV12-4; D gene: -; J gene: TRBJ2-1
CDR3 protein: CASSRISGTGKTNEQFF; CDR3 DNA: TGTGCCAGCAGTCGGATATCCGGGACAGGGAAAACGAATGAGCAGTTCTTC; clone size: few; V gene: TRBV6-1; D gene: TRBD1; J gene: TRBJ2-1
CDR3 protein: CASSLATSYGYTF; CDR3 DNA: TGTGCCAGCAGCTTAGCCACCAGCTATGGCTACACCTTC; clone size: few; V gene: TRBV7-2; D gene: -; J gene: TRBJ1-2
CDR3 protein: CASSDPRGFGKTQYF; CDR3 DNA: TGCGCCAGCAGCGATCCCAGGGGGTTTGGAAAGACCCAGTACTTC; clone size: many; V gene: TRBV5-1; D gene: TRBD1; J gene: TRBJ2-5
CDR3 protein: CASSRGPPEAEKLFF; CDR3 DNA: TGTGCCAGCAGCAGGGGTCCCCCAGAGGCAGAAAAACTGTTTTTT; clone size: -; V gene: TRBV7-2; D gene: -; J gene: TRBJ1-4
CDR3 protein: CASSFLAGEETQYF; CDR3 DNA: TGCGCCAGCAGCTTTCTAGCGGGGGAAGAGACCCAGTACTTC; clone size: -; V gene: TRBV5-1; D gene: TRBD2; J gene: TRBJ2-5